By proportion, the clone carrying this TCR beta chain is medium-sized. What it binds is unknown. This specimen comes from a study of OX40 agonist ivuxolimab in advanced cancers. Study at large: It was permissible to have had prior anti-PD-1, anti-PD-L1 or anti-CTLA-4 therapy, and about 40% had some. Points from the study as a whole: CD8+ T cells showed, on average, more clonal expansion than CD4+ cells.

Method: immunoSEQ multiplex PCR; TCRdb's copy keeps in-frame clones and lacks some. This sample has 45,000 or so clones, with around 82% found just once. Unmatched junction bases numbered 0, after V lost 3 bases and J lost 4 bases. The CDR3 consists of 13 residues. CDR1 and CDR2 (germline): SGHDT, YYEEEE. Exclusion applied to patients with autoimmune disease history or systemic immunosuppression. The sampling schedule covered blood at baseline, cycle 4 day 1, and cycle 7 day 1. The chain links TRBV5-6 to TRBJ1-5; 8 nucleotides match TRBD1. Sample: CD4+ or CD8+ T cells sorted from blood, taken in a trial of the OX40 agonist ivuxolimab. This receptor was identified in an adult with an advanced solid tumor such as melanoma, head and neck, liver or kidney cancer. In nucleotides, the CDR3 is TGTGCCAGCAGCTGGGACAGGAATCAGCCCCAGCATTTT. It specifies CASSWDRNQPQHF.